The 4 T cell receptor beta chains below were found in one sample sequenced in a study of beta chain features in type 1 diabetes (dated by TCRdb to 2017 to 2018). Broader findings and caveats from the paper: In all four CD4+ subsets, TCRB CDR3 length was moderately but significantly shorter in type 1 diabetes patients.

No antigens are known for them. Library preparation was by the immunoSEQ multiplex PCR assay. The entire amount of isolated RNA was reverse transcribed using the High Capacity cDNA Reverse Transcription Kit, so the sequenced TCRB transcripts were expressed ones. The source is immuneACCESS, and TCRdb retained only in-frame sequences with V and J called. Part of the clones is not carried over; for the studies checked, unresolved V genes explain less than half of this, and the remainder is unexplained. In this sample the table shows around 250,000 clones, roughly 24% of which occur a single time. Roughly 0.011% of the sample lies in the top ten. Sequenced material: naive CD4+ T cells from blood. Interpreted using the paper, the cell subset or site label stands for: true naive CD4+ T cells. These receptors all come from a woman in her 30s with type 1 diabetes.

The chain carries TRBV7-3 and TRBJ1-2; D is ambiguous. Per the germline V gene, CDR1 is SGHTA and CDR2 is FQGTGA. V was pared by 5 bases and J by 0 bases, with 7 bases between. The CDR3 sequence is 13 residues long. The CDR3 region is CASSPSANYGYTF. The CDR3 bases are TGTGCCAGCAGCCCGTCAGCTAACTATGGCTACACCTTC.

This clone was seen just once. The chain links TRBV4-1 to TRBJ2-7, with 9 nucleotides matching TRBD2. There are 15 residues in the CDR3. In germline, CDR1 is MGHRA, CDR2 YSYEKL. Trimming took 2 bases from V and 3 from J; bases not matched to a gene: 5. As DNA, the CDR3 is TGCGCCAGCAGCCAACTAGCGGGAATAGGCTACGAGCAGTACTTC. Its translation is CASSQLAGIGYEQYF.

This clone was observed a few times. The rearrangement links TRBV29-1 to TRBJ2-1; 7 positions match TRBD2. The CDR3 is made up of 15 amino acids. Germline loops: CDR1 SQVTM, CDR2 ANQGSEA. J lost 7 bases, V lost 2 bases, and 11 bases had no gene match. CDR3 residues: CSVESGAGVHNEQFF. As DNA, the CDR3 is TGCAGCGTTGAAAGCGGTGCGGGAGTACATAATGAGCAGTTCTTC.

The CDR3 here is CASSLTGDTEAFF. As DNA, the CDR3 is TGTGCCAGCAGCTTAACAGGGGACACTGAAGCTTTCTTT. The chain carries TRBV7-3 and TRBJ1-1; D perhaps matches TRBD1 (5 bases). The CDR3 is 13 amino acids. Germline V gives CDR1 SGHTA, CDR2 FQGTGA. V dropped 0 bases and J dropped 3 bases, with 5 bases sitting between them.